One and the same sample provided the 22 T cell receptor beta chains below, sequenced in a study of T cells in Graves' hyperthyroidism and ophthalmopathy. TCR beta CDR3 sequences were amplified from RNA transcripts. Researchers ran a first-round RT-PCR on the TCR CDR3 using the HTBI primer set. Using its own MiXCR run on the multiplex PCR reads, TCRdb lists one record per CDR3 protein. The sample carries around 300,000 distinct CDR3 sequences, about an eighth recorded once. The sequencing input was blood. The receptors stem from a woman in her twenties or thirties with Graves' hyperthyroidism that later progressed to Graves' ophthalmopathy.

V and J are TRBV27 and TRBJ2-2; D ambiguous. The CDR3 is made up of 14 amino acids. Germline lookup yields CDR1 MNHEY and CDR2 SMNVEV (reference sequence). The V end was cut by 2 bases, the J end by 2 bases, with 6 bases between. CDR3 region: CASSLKPNTGELFF. The CDR3 coding sequence is TGTGCCAGCAGTTTAAAACCTAACACCGGGGAGCTGTTTTTT.

This clonotype was recorded at least ten times. The chain employs TRBV7-2 and TRBJ2-5; 13 nucleotides align to TRBD2. The CDR3 loop spans 18 amino acids. The V segment lost 5 bases and the J segment 0 bases; nucleotides outside the gene matches: 9. The germline V gene encodes CDR1 SGHTA and CDR2 FQGNSA. The CDR3: CASSHGTSGIMYQETQYF. DNA for the CDR3: TGTGCCAGCAGCCACGGGACTAGCGGGATAATGTACCAAGAGACCCAGTACTTC.

This clonotype occurred many times. J is TRBJ1-5 and V is TRBV19; no definite D call. There are 14 residues in the CDR3. Germline V gene lookup returns CDR1 LNHDA and CDR2 SQIVND (reference sequence). V dropped 8 bases and J dropped 6 bases, with 17 bases sitting between them. The CDR3 region is CASLDTISSQPQHF. The DNA of the CDR3 is TGTGCCAGTCTTGACACGATATCTAGTCAGCCCCAGCATTTT. The full variable domain, in which reference TRBV19 and TRBJ1-5 provide the parts outside the CDR3, is DGGITQSPKYLFRKEGQNVTLSCEQNLNHDAMYWYRQDPGQGLRLIYYSQIVNDFQKGDIAEGYSVSREKKESFPLTVTSAQKNPTAFYLCASLDTISSQPQHFGDGTRLSIL.

This clonotype has at least ten counts. The chain joins TRBV7-6 to TRBJ2-1; 9 bases map to TRBD2. In germline, CDR1 is SGHVS, CDR2 FNYEAQ. The V segment lost 0 bases and the J segment 5 bases; nucleotides outside the gene matches: 8. This CDR3 is 17 amino acids long. Written as DNA, the CDR3 is TGTGCCAGCAGCTTAGCTAGCGGGAGAGGGTCCCACAATGAGCAGTTCTTC. It translates to CASSLASGRGSHNEQFF.

This clonotype was seen only a few times. The chain carries TRBV5-8 and TRBJ2-2; 10 nucleotides align to TRBD1. Germline assignment: CDR1 SGHTS and CDR2 YDEGEE. The CDR3 consists of 16 residues. With 0 bases clipped from V and 4 bases from J, the junction kept 3 bases outside the gene matches. CDR3 bases: TGTGCCAGCAGCTTGGGGGGACAGGGGAGCACCGGGGAGCTGTTTTTT. Protein sequence: CASSLGGQGSTGELFF.

The chain combines TRBV9 with TRBJ1-1, with D hard to call. V was shortened by 4 bases and J by 1 base, with 11 bases between the two germline ends. Germline loops: CDR1 SGDLS, CDR2 YYNGEE. The CDR3 covers 14 residues. CDR3 coding DNA: TGTGCCAGCAGCCGGGTGGGCAGGAACACTGAAGCTTTCTTT. Its protein product is CASSRVGRNTEAFF.

This rearrangement joins TRBV10-3 to TRBJ2-3, with 9 bases lining up with TRBD2. V shed 3 bases and J 2 bases; nucleotides not matched to a gene: 12. Looked up from germline, CDR1 is ENHRY and CDR2 is SYGVKD. This CDR3 contains 18 residues. The CDR3 reads CAISDPHGSGRTTDTQYF. The CDR3 bases are TGTGCCATCAGTGACCCCCATGGCAGCGGGAGGACCACAGATACGCAGTATTTT.

V usage is TRBV7-2 and J usage is TRBJ2-7, with 8 bases matching TRBD1. From germline, CDR1 is SGHTA and CDR2 FQGNSA. V trimming: 4 bases; J trimming: 4 bases; junction bases outside the gene matches: 9. This CDR3 has 15 residues. CDR3 loop: CASSSTGDEQYEQYF. The DNA for the CDR3 is TGTGCCAGCAGCTCGACAGGGGACGAGCAGTACGAGCAGTACTTC.

This clonotype was seen more than once but under ten times. The chain recombines TRBV5-6 with TRBJ2-5, with D tentatively TRBD2 (6 bases). The germline V gene encodes CDR1 SGHDT and CDR2 YYEEEE. The CDR3 spans 14 residues. Trimming left V 3 bases short and J 5 bases short, with 14 bases between. This chain's CDR3 is CASSWAGGTETQYF. The CDR3 DNA reads TGTGCCAGCAGCTGGGCTGGCGGGACTGAGACCCAGTACTTC.

At least ten counts were recorded for this clonotype. The genes are TRBV12-3 or TRBV12-4 and TRBJ2-2; D is unclear. The CDR3 spans 15 residues. The V and J ends lost 0 bases and 2 bases respectively, with 7 bases between them. The CDR3 sequence: CASSLAGKNTGELFF. The CDR3 DNA reads TGTGCCAGCAGTTTAGCGGGGAAAAACACCGGGGAGCTGTTTTTT.

This clonotype has a count of ten or more. The chain joins TRBV10-3 to TRBJ2-7; D ambiguous. Germline values: CDR1 ENHRY, CDR2 SYGVKD. V shed 2 bases and J shed 4 bases, with 6 bases lying between them. The CDR3 loop spans 12 amino acids. The CDR3 here is CAISETEYEQYF. CDR3 sequence (DNA): TGTGCCATCAGTGAGACAGAGTACGAGCAGTACTTC.

The chain is built from TRBV6-1 and TRBJ2-1; no definite D call. Germline CDR1 reads MNHNS; CDR2 reads SASEGT. The CDR3 runs to 10 residues. V lost 1 base and J lost 15, with 7 bases in between. For the CDR3, the DNA is TGTGCCAGCAGTGAAGATAGAGGGTTCTTC. Translation gives CASSEDRGFF.

This clonotype was seen repeatedly, ten times or more. The rearrangement uses TRBV28 and TRBJ2-1, with TRBD2 identical over 11 bases. The germline V gene encodes CDR1 MDHEN and CDR2 SYDVKM. Germline trimming cut 1 base from V and 9 bases from J; bases unmatched to any gene: 11. This CDR3 is built from 17 residues. CDR3 nucleotides: TGTGCCAGCAGTTTATCGATCTTAGCGGGAGGGCCGGCTGAGCAGTTCTTC. Protein: CASSLSILAGGPAEQFF.

Worth noting for this clonotype: A read error may be the cause here, since a much bigger clone is one base away. The chain has TRBV30 and TRBJ2-4, with D possibly TRBD2 on 5 matching bases. Germline V gene data show CDR1 as GTSNPN and CDR2 as SVGIG (reference sequence). The CDR3 contains 15 residues. CDR3 sequence reads: CAWSVARGAKSIQYF. In DNA, the CDR3 is TGTGCCTGGAGTGTGGCCCGGGGTGCCAAAAGCATTCAGTACTTC.

V and J are TRBV9 and TRBJ2-1; a weak D match, TRBD2 (5 bases). V was shortened by 0 bases and J by 7 bases, with 14 bases between the two germline ends. The CDR3 length is 15 residues. Germline V CDR1 and CDR2: SGDLS, YYNGEE. The CDR3 sequence: CASSVAAEVRNEQFF. The CDR3 region has the DNA TGTGCCAGCAGCGTAGCAGCGGAGGTGAGGAATGAGCAGTTCTTC.

This clonotype was counted many times. CDR3 loop: CASSLGGRGSNQPQHF. In DNA form, the CDR3 reads TGTGCCAGCAGCTTAGGGGGAAGGGGGAGCAATCAGCCCCAGCATTTT. The chain couples TRBV7-9 to TRBJ1-5, with a tentative D call TRBD1 (6 bases). Germline V CDR1 and CDR2: SEHNR, FQNEAQ (reference sequence). The CDR3 contains 16 residues. V was clipped by 1 base and J by 1 base, with 11 bases between them.

The chain links TRBV20-1 to TRBJ2-5; the D gene could be TRBD1 or TRBD2 (6 bases each). The CDR3 has 14 residues. V was pared by 4 bases and J by 6 bases, with 18 bases between. Per the germline V gene, CDR1 is DFQATT and CDR2 is SNEGSKA (reference sequence). The CDR3 reads CSATVLGGKKTQYF. DNA of the CDR3: TGCAGTGCTACTGTGCTGGGGGGCAAGAAGACCCAGTACTTC.

This clonotype was recorded at least ten times. The chain combines TRBV20-1 with TRBJ2-2; the D gene is possibly TRBD2 (7 bases). Germline values: CDR1 DFQATT, CDR2 SNEGSKA (reference sequence). V was cut by 1 base and J by 7 bases, with 19 bases left in between. The CDR3 sequence is 16 residues long. The CDR3 DNA sequence: TGCAGTGCTAGAGGTCCGGGGGGCAAGGCGTACGGGGAGCTGTTTTTT. It is translated as CSARGPGGKAYGELFF.

In its sample, this clonotype was seen a few times. The chain uses TRBV7-9 and TRBJ2-2; D unresolved. The CDR3 is 14 amino acids. The germline V gene has CDR1 SEHNR and CDR2 FQNEAQ (reference sequence). Trimming removed 0 bases at V and 5 bases at J, with 7 bases between. CDR3 DNA sequence: TGTGCCAGCAGCTTAGCTCTAGGGACCGGGGAGCTGTTTTTT. It translates to CASSLALGTGELFF.

This clonotype has a count of ten or more. The rearrangement uses TRBV27 and TRBJ2-1, with TRBD2 matching over 10 bases. This CDR3 is 19 amino acids long. J gave up 9 bases and V 5 bases, and 22 bases lay outside the gene matches. CDR1 is MNHEY, CDR2 SMNVEV, per germline (reference sequence). The DNA for the CDR3 is TGTGCCAGCAGTAAAACCGGGACTAGCGTGAGAGATAGGTTGGGTGAGCAGTTCTTC. This translates into CASSKTGTSVRDRLGEQFF.

This clonotype was counted at least ten times. This rearrangement joins TRBV20-1 to TRBJ2-4; D is perhaps TRBD2 (6 bases). CDR3 length equals 15 residues. The germline V gene has CDR1 DFQATT and CDR2 SNEGSKA (reference sequence). The V end lost 5 bases, the J end lost 8 bases, and 22 bases lay between the germline ends. CDR3 protein: CSAGPDRARRDIQYF. The CDR3 region has the DNA TGCAGTGCTGGACCTGATAGGGCCAGGAGGGACATTCAGTACTTC.

This clonotype was observed a handful of times. This chain connects TRBV9 to TRBJ2-2; 9 bases are shared with TRBD2. Germline CDR1 SGDLS, CDR2 YYNGEE. J gave up 5 bases and V 0 bases, and 5 bases lay outside the gene matches. The CDR3 totals 16 residues. The CDR3 DNA sequence: TGTGCCAGCAGCGTAGGGGTTGGACTAGCGACCGGGGAGCTGTTTTTT. Translation gives CASSVGVGLATGELFF. The whole variable domain, filled in from reference TRBV9 and TRBJ2-2, reads DSGVTQTPKHLITATGQRVTLRCSPRSGDLSVYWYQQSLDQGLQFLIQYYNGEERAKGNILERFSAQQFPDLHSELNLSSLELGDSALYFCASSVGVGLATGELFFGEGSRLTVL.